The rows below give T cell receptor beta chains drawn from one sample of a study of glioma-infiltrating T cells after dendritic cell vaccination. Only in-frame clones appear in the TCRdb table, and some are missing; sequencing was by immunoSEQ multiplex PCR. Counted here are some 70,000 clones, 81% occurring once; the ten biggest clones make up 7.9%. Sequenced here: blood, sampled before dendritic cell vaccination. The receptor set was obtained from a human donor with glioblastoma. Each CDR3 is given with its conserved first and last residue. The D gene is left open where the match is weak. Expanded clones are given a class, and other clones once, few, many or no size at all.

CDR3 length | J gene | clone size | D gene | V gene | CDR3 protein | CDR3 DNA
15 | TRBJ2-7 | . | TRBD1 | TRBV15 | CATSEGTGSSYEQYF | TGTGCCACCAGCGAAGGGACAGGGAGCTCCTACGAGCAGTACTTC
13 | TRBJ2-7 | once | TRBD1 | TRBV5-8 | CASSLDRGREQYF | TGTGCCAGCAGCTTGGACAGGGGGCGCGAGCAGTACTTC
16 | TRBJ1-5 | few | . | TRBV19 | CASRKQGPSSNQPQHF | TGTGCCAGTAGGAAACAGGGTCCTAGTAGCAATCAGCCCCAGCATTTT
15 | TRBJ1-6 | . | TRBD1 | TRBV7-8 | CASSGRDSRGSPLHF | TGTGCCAGCAGCGGCAGGGACAGTCGGGGTTCACCCCTCCACTTT
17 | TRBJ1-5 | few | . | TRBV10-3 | CAISASQGAESNQPQHF | TGTGCCATCAGTGCATCGCAGGGCGCTGAAAGCAATCAGCCCCAGCATTTT
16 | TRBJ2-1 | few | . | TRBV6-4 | CASSDSEGAAYNEQFF | TGTGCCAGCAGTGACTCGGAGGGGGCCGCCTACAATGAGCAGTTCTTC
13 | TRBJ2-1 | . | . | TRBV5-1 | CASSSDSLGEQFF | TGCGCCAGCAGCTCGGACAGTCTAGGTGAGCAGTTCTTC
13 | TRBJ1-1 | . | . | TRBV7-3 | CASSLLTDTEAFF | TGTGCCAGCAGCTTACTGACAGACACTGAAGCTTTCTTT
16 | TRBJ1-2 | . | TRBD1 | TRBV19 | CASSRGTGMAGYGYTF | TGTGCCAGTAGTAGGGGGACAGGGATGGCTGGCTATGGCTACACCTTC
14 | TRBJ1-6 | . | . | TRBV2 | CASRPGFYNSPLHF | TGTGCCAGCAGACCGGGATTTTATAATTCACCCCTCCACTTT
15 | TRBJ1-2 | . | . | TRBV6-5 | CASSPFDGRDYGYTF | TGTGCCAGCAGCCCTTTTGATGGCAGGGACTATGGCTACACCTTC
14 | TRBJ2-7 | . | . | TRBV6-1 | CASSEGGIGYEQYF | TGTGCCAGCAGTGAAGGAGGGATAGGATACGAGCAGTACTTC
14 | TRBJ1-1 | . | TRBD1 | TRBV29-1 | CSASPGQKNTEAFF | TGCAGCGCCTCACCGGGACAGAAGAACACTGAAGCTTTCTTT
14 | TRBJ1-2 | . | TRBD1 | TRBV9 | CASSVGTGDYGYTF | TGTGCCAGCAGCGTAGGGACAGGGGACTATGGCTACACCTTC
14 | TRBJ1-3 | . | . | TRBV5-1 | CASSLDTTGNTIYF | TGCGCCAGCAGCTTGGACACTACCGGAAACACCATATATTTT
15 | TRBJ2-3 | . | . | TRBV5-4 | CASSLEGADTDTQYF | TGTGCCAGCAGCTTGGAAGGGGCGGACACAGATACGCAGTATTTT
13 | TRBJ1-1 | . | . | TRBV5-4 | CASSLGGNTEAFF | TGTGCCAGCAGCTTGGGAGGGAACACTGAAGCTTTCTTT
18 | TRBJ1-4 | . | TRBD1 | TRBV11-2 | CASSGSGQGVSTNEKLFF | TGTGCCAGCAGCGGGTCGGGACAGGGAGTTTCAACTAATGAAAAACTGTTTTTT
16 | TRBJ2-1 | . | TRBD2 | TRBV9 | CASSVGTSWDNDEQFF | TGTGCCAGCAGCGTCGGGACTAGTTGGGACAACGATGAGCAGTTCTTC
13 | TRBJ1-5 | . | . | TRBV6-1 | CASSGQNNQPQHF | TGTGCCAGCAGCGGACAGAACAATCAGCCCCAGCATTTT
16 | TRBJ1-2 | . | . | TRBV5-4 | CASSLMSPGINFGYTF | TGTGCCAGCAGCTTGATGTCTCCAGGGATCAATTTTGGCTACACCTTC
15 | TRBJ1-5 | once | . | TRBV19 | CASSIGGYSNQPQHF | TGTGCCAGTAGTATAGGAGGATATAGCAATCAGCCCCAGCATTTT
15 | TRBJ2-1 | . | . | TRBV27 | CASSPPLDSYNEQFF | TGTGCCAGCAGTCCGCCGCTTGACAGCTACAATGAGCAGTTCTTC
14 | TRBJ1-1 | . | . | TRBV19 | CASSKGEMDTEAFF | TGTGCCAGTAGTAAGGGGGAAATGGACACTGAAGCTTTCTTT
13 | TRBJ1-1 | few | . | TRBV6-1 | CASSKGGGTEAFF | TGTGCCAGCAGCAAGGGCGGGGGGACTGAAGCTTTCTTT
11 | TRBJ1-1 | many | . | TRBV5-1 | CASSFGSKAFF | TGCGCCAGCAGCTTCGGGTCAAAGGCTTTCTTT
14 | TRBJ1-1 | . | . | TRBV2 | CASSVGGIRTEAFF | TGTGCCAGCAGTGTTGGGGGCATACGCACTGAAGCTTTCTTT
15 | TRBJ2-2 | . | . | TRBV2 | CATARDGPNTGELFF | TGTGCCACCGCTCGGGATGGGCCGAACACCGGGGAGCTGTTTTTT
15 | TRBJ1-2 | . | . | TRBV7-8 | CASSLSGQSNYGYTF | TGTGCCAGCAGCTTATCGGGACAATCTAACTATGGCTACACCTTC
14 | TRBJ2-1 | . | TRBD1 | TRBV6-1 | CASSRDREANEQFF | TGTGCCAGCAGTCGGGACAGGGAGGCCAATGAGCAGTTCTTC
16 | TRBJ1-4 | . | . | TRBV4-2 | CASSQDRANEGEKLFF | TGTGCCAGCAGCCAAGATCGAGCCAACGAGGGTGAAAAACTGTTTTTT
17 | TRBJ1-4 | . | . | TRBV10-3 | CAISGSGKSSTNEKLFF | TGTGCCATCAGTGGGTCGGGCAAGTCCTCAACTAATGAAAAACTGTTTTTT
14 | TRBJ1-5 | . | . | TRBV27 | CASSLRQSNQPQHF | TGTGCCAGCAGTTTGAGACAAAGCAATCAGCCCCAGCATTTT
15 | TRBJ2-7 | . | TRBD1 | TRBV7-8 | CASSWQTGVGGEQYF | TGTGCCAGCAGCTGGCAGACAGGGGTAGGTGGCGAGCAGTACTTC
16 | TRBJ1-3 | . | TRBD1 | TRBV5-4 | CASSYGQGRSGNTIYF | TGTGCCAGCAGCTACGGACAGGGGAGGTCTGGAAACACCATATATTTT
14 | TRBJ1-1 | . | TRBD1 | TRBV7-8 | CASSLTGGDTEAFF | TGTGCCAGCAGCTTAACAGGGGGGGACACTGAAGCTTTCTTT
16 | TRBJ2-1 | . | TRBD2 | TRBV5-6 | CASSLEGSGVYNEQFF | TGTGCCAGCAGCTTGGAGGGTAGCGGGGTTTACAATGAGCAGTTCTTC
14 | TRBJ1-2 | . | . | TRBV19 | CASSIRVGVYGYTF | TGTGCCAGTAGTATCAGGGTAGGGGTTTATGGCTACACCTTC
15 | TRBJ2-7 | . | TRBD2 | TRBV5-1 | CASSDLIAGAHEQYF | TGCGCCAGCAGCGATTTGATAGCGGGGGCCCACGAGCAGTACTTC
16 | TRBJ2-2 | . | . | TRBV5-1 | CASSPGLPRGTGELFF | TGCGCCAGCAGCCCAGGGCTACCTAGGGGAACCGGGGAGCTGTTTTTT
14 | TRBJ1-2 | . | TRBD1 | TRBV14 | CASSRSDRGYGYTF | TGTGCCAGCAGCCGATCGGACAGGGGCTATGGCTACACCTTC
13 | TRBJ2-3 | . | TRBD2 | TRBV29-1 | CSVEDNRLAGFYF | TGCAGCGTTGAAGATAACAGACTAGCGGGGTTCTATTTT